Presented here are 18 T cell receptor beta chains from one specimen sequenced in a study of immune evolution from preneoplasia to lung adenocarcinoma. TCRdb keeps only in-frame clones here, not all; method: immunoSEQ multiplex PCR. The sample shows around 10,000 clones, nearly 90% of them seen only once. Sequencing used FFPE invasive lung adenocarcinoma tissue. The receptor source for this set is a person in their 70s with invasive lung adenocarcinoma.

This sequence joins TRBV30 and TRBJ2-2; D not certain. The CDR3 has 12 residues. Germline CDR1 is GTSNPN and CDR2 is SVGIG (reference sequence). The germline V and J ends were trimmed by 7 bases and 1 base, with 7 bases remaining between them. CDR3 region: CAFDWNTGELFF. The CDR3 nucleotides are TGTGCCTTCGACTGGAACACCGGGGAGCTGTTTTTT.

The CDR3: CASSVWVGGNLGETQYF. The CDR3, as DNA: TGTGCCAGCAGTGTTTGGGTCGGGGGAAATTTAGGCGAGACCCAGTACTTC. The rearrangement links TRBV2 to TRBJ2-5; D is perhaps TRBD2 (6 bases). Trimming pared 4 bases from V and 5 bases from J, leaving 23 bases between. This CDR3 is 17 amino acids long. Looked up from germline, CDR1 is SNHLY and CDR2 is FYNNEI.

This rearrangement joins TRBV28 to TRBJ2-3; 9 nucleotides match TRBD2. The CDR3 has 16 residues. CDR1 and CDR2 from the germline V gene are MDHEN and SYDVKM. Germline trimming cut 6 bases from V and 3 bases from J; bases unmatched to any gene: 10. The CDR3 sequence: CASSREREALTDTQYF. As DNA, the CDR3 is TGTGCCAGCAGCCGGGAGCGGGAGGCCCTAACAGATACGCAGTATTTT.

This chain uses TRBV30 with TRBJ2-7; 7 positions agree with TRBD1. This CDR3 spans 15 amino acids. Germline CDR1 GTSNPN, CDR2 SVGIG (reference sequence). With 1 base clipped from V and 2 bases from J, the junction kept 8 bases outside the gene matches. The CDR3 is CAWSGSNRGTYEQYF. DNA of the CDR3: TGTGCCTGGAGTGGATCAAACAGGGGAACCTACGAGCAGTACTTC.

DNA for the CDR3: TGTGCCTGGGAGGTACAGGGGGTCTATGGCTACACCTTC. Translation gives CAWEVQGVYGYTF. V gene TRBV30 combines with J gene TRBJ1-2; 8 bases align to TRBD1. The CDR3 runs to 13 residues. Germline CDR1 and CDR2: GTSNPN and SVGIG (reference sequence). Losses at the gene ends were 5 bases for V and 4 bases for J; bases not matched to a gene: 6.

The CDR3, as DNA: TGCAGCGTTGCCGCGACAGGGAGTGGGAGCTATGGCTACACCTTC. Protein product: CSVAATGSGSYGYTF. The chain combines TRBV29-1 with TRBJ1-2; 7 bases line up with TRBD1. V lost 4 bases, J lost 4 bases, and 12 bases stayed unmatched. Looked up from germline, CDR1 is SQVTM and CDR2 is ANQGSEA. The CDR3 extends over 15 amino acids.

The chain is built from TRBV5-6 and TRBJ2-3, with 12 bases identical to TRBD2. The V gene end was trimmed by 3 bases and the J gene end by 2 bases; junction bases not matched to a gene: 7. CDR3 size: 17 residues. Germline V gives CDR1 SGHDT, CDR2 YYEEEE. The CDR3 DNA reads as TGTGCCAGCAGCTCATTTGGACTAGCGGGGTTCACAGATACGCAGTATTTT. Its protein is CASSSFGLAGFTDTQYF.

V and J are TRBV29-1 and TRBJ2-3; unclear D gene. CDR3 length: 10 amino acids. Germline CDR1 reads SQVTM; CDR2 reads ANQGSEA. V was clipped by 4 bases and J by 11 bases, with 10 bases between them. The CDR3: CSVATEGQYF. CDR3 bases: TGCAGCGTTGCCACAGAAGGGCAGTATTTT.

This chain connects TRBV28 to TRBJ2-7; D assignment may be TRBD1 or TRBD2 (7 bases each). Per germline, CDR1 MDHEN and CDR2 SYDVKM. The V end lost 7 bases, the J end lost 1 base, and 14 bases lay between the germline ends. CDR3 length: 14 amino acids. This chain's CDR3 is CASIQGGTSYEQYF. The DNA for the CDR3 is TGTGCCAGCATTCAGGGGGGGACTTCCTACGAGCAGTACTTC.

This chain connects TRBV28 to TRBJ2-2; no definite D call. Per the germline V gene, CDR1 is MDHEN and CDR2 is SYDVKM. This CDR3 has 16 residues. V was pared by 6 bases and J by 0 bases, with 14 bases between. The CDR3 nucleotides read TGTGCCAGCAGCCCTACCTGGAATACGAACACCGGGGAGCTGTTTTTT. Its protein is CASSPTWNTNTGELFF.

This rearrangement joins TRBV27 to TRBJ1-2, with TRBD1 matching 8 bases. Germline assignment: CDR1 MNHEY and CDR2 SMNVEV (reference sequence). V lost 6 bases, J lost 2 bases, and 11 bases stayed unmatched. This CDR3 is 16 amino acids long. For the CDR3, the DNA is TGTGCCAGCAGGGGAAGTAGGGACAGGTACAACTATGGCTACACCTTC. Protein: CASRGSRDRYNYGYTF.

The chain uses TRBV30 and TRBJ2-2; perhaps TRBD1 as D (5 bases). Trimming removed 2 bases from V and 1 base from J, with 23 bases in between. Germline V CDR1 and CDR2: GTSNPN, SVGIG (reference sequence). The CDR3 covers 19 residues. The CDR3 DNA reads TGTGCCTGGAGTAGAAGGGGCAGCCTACTCGCTCTGAACACCGGGGAGCTGTTTTTT. Its protein is CAWSRRGSLLALNTGELFF. The full variable domain, its missing parts supplied by reference TRBV30 and TRBJ2-2, is SQTIHQWPATLVQPVGSPLSLECTVEGTSNPNLYWYRQAAGRGLQLLFYSVGIGQISSEVPQNLSASRPQDRQFILSSKKLLLSDSGFYLCAWSRRGSLLALNTGELFFGEGSRLTVL.

V and J are TRBV28 and TRBJ1-5; 7 bases fit TRBD1. CDR3 length equals 17 residues. Losses at the gene ends were 2 bases for V and 2 bases for J; bases not matched to a gene: 9. Germline V gives CDR1 MDHEN, CDR2 SYDVKM. In DNA, the CDR3 is TGTGCCAGCAGTTTAGCTACAGGGGCGATCGGCAATCAGCCCCAGCATTTT. Translation gives CASSLATGAIGNQPQHF.

The V gene is TRBV7-9, the J gene TRBJ1-2, with D possibly TRBD1 on 6 matching bases. With 5 bases removed from V and 8 bases from J, the gap between germline ends came to 15 bases. Germline lookup yields CDR1 SEHNR and CDR2 FQNEAQ (reference sequence). The CDR3 totals 13 residues. The CDR3, as DNA: TGTGCCAGCAGCCCAGCAGCAGGGGTCGGCTACACCTTC. Translating gives CASSPAAGVGYTF. The full variable domain, completed using reference TRBV7-9 and TRBJ1-2, is DTGVSQNPRHKITKRGQNVTFRCDPISEHNRLYWYRQTLGQGPEFLTYFQNEAQLEKSRLLSDRFSAERPKGSFSTLEIQRTEQGDSAMYLCASSPAAGVGYTFGSGTRLTVV.

The CDR3 reads CAHFFQETQYF. Written as DNA, the CDR3 is TGTGCCCACTTTTTTCAAGAGACCCAGTACTTC. V and J are TRBV28 and TRBJ2-5; the D is unclear. The ends were cut back, 11 bases at V and 2 bases at J, with 9 bases in the middle. Per the germline V gene, CDR1 is MDHEN and CDR2 is SYDVKM. The CDR3 covers 11 residues.

This chain uses TRBV21-1 with TRBJ1-5. TRBV21-1 is recorded as a pseudogene. This CDR3 has 12 residues. CDR3 sequence (DNA): TGTGCCAACAGGGATTTCAATCAGCCCCAGCATTTT. Translation gives CANRDFNQPQHF.

This chain joins TRBV14 and TRBJ1-2, with 7 positions matching TRBD1. V trimming: 4 bases; J trimming: 3 bases; junction bases outside the gene matches: 2. Germline assignment: CDR1 SGHDN and CDR2 FVKESK. The CDR3 is 13 residues long. CDR3 bases: TGTGCCAGCAGCCCGGGACAGCACTATGGCTACACCTTC. Its translation: CASSPGQHYGYTF. Full variable domain (remainder filled in from reference TRBV14 and TRBJ1-2): EAGVTQFPSHSVIEKGQTVTLRCDPISGHDNLYWYRRVMGKEIKFLLHFVKESKQDESGMPNNRFLAERTGGTYSTLKVQPAELEDSGVYFCASSPGQHYGYTFGSGTRLTVV.

The chain carries TRBV5-4 and TRBJ1-5; TRBD1 might be the D (5 bases). The CDR3 is 14 amino acids. Germline V gene sequence: CDR1 SGHNT, CDR2 YYREEE (reference sequence). The V gene lost 4 bases and the J gene lost 7 bases, with 15 bases spanning the gap. The CDR3 region is CASSMAGNDQPQHF. The CDR3 bases are TGTGCCAGCAGCATGGCAGGGAACGACCAGCCCCAGCATTTT. The full variable domain, with the rest looked up from reference TRBV5-4 and TRBJ1-5, is ETGVTQSPTHLIKTRGQQVTLRCSSQSGHNTVSWYQQALGQGPQFIFQYYREEENGRGNFPPRFSGLQFPNYSSELNVNALELDDSALYLCASSMAGNDQPQHFGDGTRLSIL.